Shown below are 23 T cell receptor beta chains from a single sample sequenced in a study of T cell responses to AZD1222 COVID-19 vaccine. Profiling relied on immunoSEQ multiplex PCR, and the TCRdb table lists in-frame clones only, not all of them. Among over 100,000 clones listed, more than 90% were seen once. The specimen was peripheral blood, collected on day 0 of AZD1222 vaccination. Receptors originate from an adult in good health.

In nucleotides, the CDR3 is TGTGCCTGGAATCGGGCTGGGTTCACCTACGAGCAGTACTTC. Translating gives CAWNRAGFTYEQYF. V usage is TRBV30 and J usage is TRBJ2-7; D remains ambiguous. V was clipped by 4 bases and J by 2 bases, with 15 bases between them. Germline loops: CDR1 GTSNPN, CDR2 SVGIG (reference sequence). The CDR3 consists of 14 residues.

The chain links TRBV18 to TRBJ1-2; 7 bases match TRBD1. Trimming removed 3 bases from V and 7 bases from J; junction bases left unmatched: 5. CDR1 and CDR2 (germline): KGHSH, LQKENI. This CDR3 comprises 13 residues. In DNA form, the CDR3 reads TGTGCCAGCTCACCTTCCAGGGGGGCTGGCTACACCTTC. This gives the protein CASSPSRGAGYTF. Looking up the rest from reference TRBV18 and TRBJ1-2 gives the full variable domain: NAGVMQNPRHLVRRRGQEARLRCSPMKGHSHVYWYRQLPEEGLKFMVYLQKENIIDESGMPKERFSAEFPKEGPSILRIQQVVRGDSAAYFCASSPSRGAGYTFGSGTRLTVV.

V and J are TRBV19 and TRBJ1-2; the D is unclear. Germline assignment: CDR1 LNHDA and CDR2 SQIVND (reference sequence). The CDR3 consists of 12 residues. Trimming removed 2 bases at V and 4 bases at J, with 5 bases between. CDR3 sequence reads: CASSINSYGYTF. CDR3 DNA sequence: TGTGCCAGTAGTATAAACAGCTATGGCTACACCTTC.

The chain has TRBV19 and TRBJ1-4; TRBD1 matches at 7 bases. Germline trimming cut 5 bases from V and 5 bases from J; bases unmatched to any gene: 8. Germline assignment: CDR1 LNHDA and CDR2 SQIVND (reference sequence). The length of the CDR3 is 15 residues. The DNA for the CDR3 is TGTGCCAGTAGTGATACACAGGGGCACAATGAAAAACTGTTTTTT. Protein: CASSDTQGHNEKLFF.

This chain joins TRBV7-3 and TRBJ2-4, with no clear D. Trimming cost V 0 bases and J 3 bases, with 9 bases left between them. Germline-derived CDR1 and CDR2 are SGHTA and FQGTGA. The CDR3 is 15 amino acids. The CDR3, as DNA: TGTGCCAGCAGCTTAACAGGTGGCAGCAAAAACATTCAGTACTTC. Its protein is CASSLTGGSKNIQYF.

The chain employs TRBV19 and TRBJ2-3, with a weak D call TRBD1 (5 bases). Germline-derived CDR1 and CDR2 are LNHDA and SQIVND (reference sequence). The V end lost 5 bases, the J end lost 3 bases, and 15 bases lay between the germline ends. The CDR3 covers 15 residues. The CDR3 DNA follows: TGTGCCAGTAGTCTTAACCAGGGAATGACAGATACGCAGTATTTT. This translates into CASSLNQGMTDTQYF.

The V gene is TRBV7-2, the J gene TRBJ1-1; no clear D. CDR3 length equals 14 residues. Per germline, CDR1 SGHTA and CDR2 FQGNSA. Trimming removed 2 bases from V and 5 bases from J, with 12 bases in between. The CDR3 region has the DNA TGTGCCAGCAGCTTAAATAGCGGATCAACTGAAGCTTTCTTT. Translating it yields CASSLNSGSTEAFF.

This chain uses TRBV5-1 with TRBJ1-2, with D possibly matching TRBD1 (6 bases). CDR1 and CDR2 from the germline V gene are SGHRS and YFSETQ. Trimming removed 0 bases at V and 7 bases at J, with 16 bases between. The CDR3 contains 15 residues. CDR3 sequence (DNA): TGCGCCAGCAGCTTGGAAGGCAGGGACATAAGTGGCTACACCTTC. It encodes CASSLEGRDISGYTF. Supplemented by reference TRBV5-1 and TRBJ1-2, the full variable domain reads KAGVTQTPRYLIKTRGQQVTLSCSPISGHRSVSWYQQTPGQGLQFLFEYFSETQRNKGNFPGRFSGRQFSNSRSEMNVSTLELGDSALYLCASSLEGRDISGYTFGSGTRLTVV.

CDR3 DNA sequence: TGCGCCAGCAGCTTGATGGGGTTCACAGATACGCAGTATTTT. It specifies CASSLMGFTDTQYF. The chain couples TRBV5-1 to TRBJ2-3; no clear D. V lost 1 base to trimming and J lost 2 bases, with 8 bases between them. The V gene's germline CDR1 is SGHRS and CDR2 YFSETQ. This CDR3 is 14 amino acids long.

The chain couples TRBV5-1 to TRBJ1-2, with D tentatively TRBD1 (6 bases). The CDR3 is 13 amino acids. Trimming took 5 bases from V and 6 from J, leaving 14 bases between them. The germline CDR1 and CDR2 sequences are SGHRS and YFSETQ. In nucleotides, the CDR3 is TGCGCCAGCAGTGCAGGGGCATTGGATGGCTACACCTTC. Protein sequence: CASSAGALDGYTF.

The gene calls are TRBV7-2 and TRBJ1-5, with a weak D call TRBD1 (5 bases). CDR3 length: 14 residues. Germline-derived CDR1 and CDR2 are SGHTA and FQGNSA. The V and J ends lost 3 bases and 7 bases respectively, with 13 bases between them. CDR3 sequence: CASSFWGGDQPQHF. The DNA of the CDR3 is TGTGCCAGCAGCTTCTGGGGAGGGGACCAGCCCCAGCATTTT.

A word on this clone: In the same sample, other DNA sequences code for this CDR3. This chain connects TRBV11-1 to TRBJ2-7; no definite D call. This CDR3 has 11 residues. In germline, CDR1 is SGHAT, CDR2 FQDESV (reference sequence). V dropped 4 bases and J dropped 3 bases, with 4 bases sitting between them. The chain's CDR3 is CASSSSYEQYF. CDR3 DNA: TGTGCCAGCAGCTCCAGCTACGAGCAGTACTTC.

The V gene is TRBV7-4, the J gene TRBJ1-3; D uncertain. The length of the CDR3 is 12 residues. V was pared by 11 bases and J by 3 bases, with 11 bases between. CDR1 is SGHVT and CDR2 is SQSDAQ in the germline V gene. The CDR3 DNA reads as TGTGCCCAGACTGGTTGTGGAAACACCATATATTTT. Its protein is CAQTGCGNTIYF. The full variable domain, in which reference TRBV7-4 and TRBJ1-3 provide the parts outside the CDR3, is GAGVSQSPRYKVAKRGRDVALRCDSISGHVTLYWYRQTLGQGSEVLTYSQSDAQRDKSGRPSGRFSAERPERSVSTLKIQRTEQGDSAVYLCAQTGCGNTIYFGEGSWLTVV.

The chain combines TRBV6-2 or TRBV6-3 with TRBJ2-1, with D perhaps matching TRBD2 (5 bases). The CDR3 has 16 amino acids. From germline, CDR1 is MNHEY and CDR2 SVGEGT. The V and J ends lost 2 bases and 2 bases respectively, with 13 bases between them. The CDR3 protein is CASSYGAGRAYNEQFF. The CDR3 nucleotides read TGTGCCAGCAGTTACGGTGCGGGTAGAGCCTACAATGAGCAGTTCTTC.

This clone has only one observation. The chain combines TRBV14 with TRBJ1-6, with a weak D call TRBD1 (6 bases). Per the germline V gene, CDR1 is SGHDN and CDR2 is FVKESK. CDR3 size: 16 residues. Trimming cost V 3 bases and J 13 bases, with 22 bases left between them. In DNA, the CDR3 is TGTGCCAGCAGCCACCTATTGAGGGGGACCTCGGCGCCCCTCCACTTT. Residues: CASSHLLRGTSAPLHF.

The V call is TRBV28, the J call TRBJ2-2, with D unclear. There are 14 residues in the CDR3. Germline V gene sequence: CDR1 MDHEN, CDR2 SYDVKM. V gave up 5 bases and J gave up 2 bases, with 9 bases separating them. CDR3 in amino acids: CASSLRSNTGELFF. CDR3 sequence (DNA): TGTGCCAGCAGTCTCCGATCCAACACCGGGGAGCTGTTTTTT.

The chain is built from TRBV27 and TRBJ1-3; weak D call: TRBD1 (6 bases). V was clipped by 3 bases and J by 0 bases, with 12 bases between them. Per the germline V gene, CDR1 is MNHEY and CDR2 is SMNVEV (reference sequence). The CDR3 is 16 amino acids. The CDR3 loop reads CASSLTGVDSGNTIYF. The CDR3 DNA is TGTGCCAGCAGTTTGACAGGAGTTGACTCTGGAAACACCATATATTTT.

The V and J genes are TRBV27 and TRBJ2-7; tentatively, D is TRBD1 or TRBD2 (5 bases each). The CDR3 is made up of 14 amino acids. The V end was cut by 7 bases, the J end by 5 bases, with 18 bases between. The germline V gene encodes CDR1 MNHEY and CDR2 SMNVEV (reference sequence). CDR3 sequence reads: CASTQGDRLNEQYF. As DNA, the CDR3 is TGTGCCAGCACCCAGGGAGACCGTCTTAACGAGCAGTACTTC.

The chain carries TRBV4-3 and TRBJ1-5; possibly TRBD1 for D (5 bases). This CDR3 is built from 17 residues. V lost 0 bases and J lost 4, with 16 bases in between. Germline values: CDR1 LGHNA, CDR2 YSLEER. This CDR3 is CASSQEGWGPWNQPQHF. The CDR3 DNA sequence: TGCGCCAGCAGCCAAGAAGGGTGGGGCCCTTGGAATCAGCCCCAGCATTTT.

This chain uses TRBV7-2 with TRBJ1-2; a possible D gene is TRBD1 (5 bases). V lost 5 bases, J lost 7 bases, and 17 bases lay in between. The CDR3 sequence is 14 residues long. Germline CDR1 SGHTA, CDR2 FQGNSA. CDR3: CASSLPGHSGGYTF. CDR3 in DNA: TGTGCCAGCAGCCTTCCCGGACATTCGGGTGGCTACACCTTC.

This chain links TRBV11-2 with TRBJ2-1, with D perhaps matching TRBD1 or TRBD2 (7 bases each). Trimming stripped 0 bases from V and 12 bases from J, with 12 bases between. The CDR3 loop spans 13 amino acids. In germline, CDR1 is SGHAT, CDR2 FQNNGV. CDR3 in amino acids: CASSLDARGGQFF. CDR3 nucleotide sequence: TGTGCCAGCAGCTTAGATGCCAGGGGGGGGCAGTTCTTC. The whole variable domain, remainder taken from reference TRBV11-2 and TRBJ2-1, is EAGVAQSPRYKIIEKRQSVAFWCNPISGHATLYWYQQILGQGPKLLIQFQNNGVVDDSQLPKDRFSAERLKGVDSTLKIQPAKLEDSAVYLCASSLDARGGQFFGPGTRLTVL.

This chain joins TRBV10-3 and TRBJ1-2; D remains unclear. V was trimmed by 6 bases and J by 7 bases, leaving 12 bases between them. The germline CDR1 and CDR2 sequences are ENHRY and SYGVKD. This CDR3 has 12 amino acids. This CDR3 is CAISADRRGYTF. Written as DNA, the CDR3 is TGTGCCATCAGCGCTGACCGCCGTGGCTACACCTTC.

V is TRBV18 and J is TRBJ2-4; a possible D gene is TRBD1 (6 bases). Trimming removed 5 bases from V and 0 bases from J, with 20 bases in between. This CDR3 comprises 18 residues. CDR1 is KGHSH and CDR2 is LQKENI in the germline V gene. The CDR3 here is CASSSASGAGLAKNIQYF. As DNA, the CDR3 is TGTGCCAGCTCATCTGCGTCAGGGGCCGGATTAGCCAAAAACATTCAGTACTTC.